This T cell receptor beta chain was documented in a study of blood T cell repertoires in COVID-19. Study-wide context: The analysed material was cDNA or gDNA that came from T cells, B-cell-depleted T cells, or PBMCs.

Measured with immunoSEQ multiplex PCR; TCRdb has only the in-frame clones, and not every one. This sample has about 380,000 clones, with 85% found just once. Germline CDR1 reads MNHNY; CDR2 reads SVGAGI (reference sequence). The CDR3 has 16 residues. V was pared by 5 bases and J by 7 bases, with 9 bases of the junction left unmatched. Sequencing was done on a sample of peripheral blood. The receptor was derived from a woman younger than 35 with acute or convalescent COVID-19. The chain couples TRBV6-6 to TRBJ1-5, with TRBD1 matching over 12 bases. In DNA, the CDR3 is TGTGCCAGCAGTGCCTCCGGGACAGGGGGCTCGCAGCCCCAGCATTTT. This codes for CASSASGTGGSQPQHF.